A selection of T cell receptor beta chains follows, all from one sample in a study of CD8 T cells in Susac syndrome. TCRdb re-called the immunoSEQ multiplex PCR reads through MiXCR, storing one row per CDR3 protein. The table includes over 150,000 distinct CDR3 sequences, 90% to 97% detected once. What was sequenced was CD4+ T cells from PBMCs. All receptors come from a human donor with Susac syndrome. CDR3s include the opening cysteine and the closing phenylalanine or tryptophan. Only some rows state a clone size, as once, few, many or a class for expanded clones.

V gene: TRBV29-1; clone size: -; J gene: TRBJ1-1; CDR3 protein: CSVSTDRATEAFF
V gene: TRBV4-3; clone size: -; J gene: TRBJ1-6; CDR3 protein: CASSLRGGSDSPLHF
V gene: TRBV12-3/TRBV12-4; clone size: -; J gene: TRBJ2-1; CDR3 protein: CASSPPPMGDFYNEQFF
V gene: TRBV10-3; clone size: -; J gene: TRBJ1-5; CDR3 protein: CASAETDQPQHF
V gene: TRBV12-3/TRBV12-4; clone size: -; J gene: TRBJ2-1; CDR3 protein: CASSLAGGYNEQFF
V gene: TRBV29-1; clone size: -; J gene: TRBJ2-7; CDR3 protein: CSVRGIRPYEQYF
V gene: TRBV7-2; clone size: -; J gene: TRBJ1-2; CDR3 protein: CASSSGQGYGYTF
V gene: TRBV27; clone size: -; J gene: TRBJ2-7; CDR3 protein: CASSITAGAYEQYF
V gene: TRBV7-9; clone size: -; J gene: TRBJ2-3; CDR3 protein: CASSRTGGFADTQYF
V gene: TRBV3-1; clone size: -; J gene: TRBJ2-5; CDR3 protein: CASSQARARRETQYF
V gene: TRBV7-2; clone size: -; J gene: TRBJ2-5; CDR3 protein: CASSPQGRETQYF
V gene: TRBV29-1; clone size: -; J gene: TRBJ1-2; CDR3 protein: CSVEDLRGYTF
V gene: TRBV23-1; clone size: -; J gene: TRBJ1-2; CDR3 protein: CASSHLGGQGGYGYTF
V gene: TRBV7-2; clone size: -; J gene: TRBJ2-1; CDR3 protein: CASSINQGNNEQFF
V gene: TRBV5-1; clone size: -; J gene: TRBJ1-1; CDR3 protein: CASSRNSPTEAFF
V gene: TRBV9; clone size: -; J gene: TRBJ2-2; CDR3 protein: CASRSSGVAGELFF
V gene: TRBV25-1; clone size: -; J gene: TRBJ2-1; CDR3 protein: CASSAGGWNEQFF
V gene: TRBV13; clone size: -; J gene: TRBJ1-1; CDR3 protein: CASSSRREAFF
V gene: TRBV29-1; clone size: once; J gene: TRBJ1-2; CDR3 protein: CSVEAGGHRRYTF
V gene: TRBV5-1; clone size: -; J gene: TRBJ2-3; CDR3 protein: CASSLIPGGTDTQYF
V gene: TRBV9; clone size: -; J gene: TRBJ2-7; CDR3 protein: CASSGGDGITYEQYF
V gene: TRBV29-1; clone size: -; J gene: TRBJ2-7; CDR3 protein: CSAVPGCSYEQYF
V gene: TRBV5-1; clone size: -; J gene: TRBJ1-1; CDR3 protein: CASSSQGTGWNTEAFF
V gene: TRBV28; clone size: -; J gene: TRBJ2-7; CDR3 protein: CASSSDRSSYEQYF